This T cell receptor (beta chain) was obtained from a study of metastatic and nonmetastatic thyroid tumors. V was pared by 6 bases and J by 7 bases, with 5 bases of the junction left unmatched. Germline CDR1 is MNHNS and CDR2 is SASEGT. This CDR3 region has 14 residues. No treatment had been given to any patient before thyroid surgery. TCRdb reassembled clones from the PCR reads with MiXCR. The sample yields fewer than 50,000 clones, around 17% seen once. The table lists this clone with a few counts. The chain is built from TRBV6-1 and TRBJ2-1; 11 positions match TRBD2. Sequencing used blood. This TCR derives from a female donor with papillary thyroid cancer or a benign thyroid nodule (not recorded which). Some clones in this sample may be carry-over from other donors' samples. The CDR3 protein is CASRSGLAGNEQFF. The CDR3 DNA is TGTGCCAGCAGATCAGGACTAGCGGGTAATGAGCAGTTCTTC.